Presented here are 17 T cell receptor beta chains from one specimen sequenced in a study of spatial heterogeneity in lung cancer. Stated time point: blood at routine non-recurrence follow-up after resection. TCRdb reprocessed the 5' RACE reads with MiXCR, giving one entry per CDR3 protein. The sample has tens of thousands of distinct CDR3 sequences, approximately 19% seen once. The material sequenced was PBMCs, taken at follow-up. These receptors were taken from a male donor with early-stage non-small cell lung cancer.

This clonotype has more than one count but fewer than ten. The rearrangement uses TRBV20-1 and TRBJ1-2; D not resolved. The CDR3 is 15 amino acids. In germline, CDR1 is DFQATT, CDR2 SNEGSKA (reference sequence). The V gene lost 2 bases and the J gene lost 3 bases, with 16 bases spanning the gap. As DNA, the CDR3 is TGCAGTGCTAGAATGAATGGTGGCTATGACTATGGCTACACCTTC. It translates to CSARMNGGYDYGYTF.

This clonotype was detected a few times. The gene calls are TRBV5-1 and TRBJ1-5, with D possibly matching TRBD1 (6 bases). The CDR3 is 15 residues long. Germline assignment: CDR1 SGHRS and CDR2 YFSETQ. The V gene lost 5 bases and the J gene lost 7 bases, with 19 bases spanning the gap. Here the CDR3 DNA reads TGCGCCAGCAGTTCTAATGGGGGGCAAGGACAGCCCCAGCATTTT. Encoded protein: CASSSNGGQGQPQHF.

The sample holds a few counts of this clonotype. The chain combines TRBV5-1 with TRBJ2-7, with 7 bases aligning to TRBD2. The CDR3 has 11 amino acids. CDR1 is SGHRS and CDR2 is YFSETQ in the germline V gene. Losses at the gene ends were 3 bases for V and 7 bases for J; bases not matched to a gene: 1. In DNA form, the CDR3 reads TGCGCCAGCAGCTGGGGAGGGGAGCAGTACTTC. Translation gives CASSWGGEQYF.

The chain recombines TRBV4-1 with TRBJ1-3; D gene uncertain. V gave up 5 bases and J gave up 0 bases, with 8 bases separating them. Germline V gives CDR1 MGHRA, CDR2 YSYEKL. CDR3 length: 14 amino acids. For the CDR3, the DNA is TGCGCCAGCAGCATCGAGAGCTCTGGAAACACCATATATTTT. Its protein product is CASSIESSGNTIYF.

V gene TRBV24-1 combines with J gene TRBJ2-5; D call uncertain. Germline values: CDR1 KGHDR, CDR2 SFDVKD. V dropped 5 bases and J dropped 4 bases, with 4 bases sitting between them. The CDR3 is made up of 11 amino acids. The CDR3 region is CATSVLETQYF. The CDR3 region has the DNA TGTGCCACCAGTGTTCTAGAGACCCAGTACTTC.

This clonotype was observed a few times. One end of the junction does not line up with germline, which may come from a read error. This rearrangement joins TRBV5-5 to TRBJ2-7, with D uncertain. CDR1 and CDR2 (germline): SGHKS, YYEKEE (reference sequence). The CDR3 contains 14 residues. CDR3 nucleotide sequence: TGTGCCAGCACCCTCCGGCCAGCCGCCTACGAGCAGTACTTT. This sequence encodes CASTLRPAAYEQYF.

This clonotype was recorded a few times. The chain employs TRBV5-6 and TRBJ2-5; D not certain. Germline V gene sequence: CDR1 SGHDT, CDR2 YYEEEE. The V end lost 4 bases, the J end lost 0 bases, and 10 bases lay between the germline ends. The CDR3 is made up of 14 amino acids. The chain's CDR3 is CASSPGRNQETQYF. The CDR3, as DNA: TGTGCCAGCAGCCCCGGGCGGAACCAAGAGACCCAGTACTTC. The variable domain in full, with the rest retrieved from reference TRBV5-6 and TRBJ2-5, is DAGVTQSPTHLIKTRGQQVTLRCSPKSGHDTVSWYQQALGQGPQFIFQYYEEEERQRGNFPDRFSGHQFPNYSSELNVNALLLGDSALYLCASSPGRNQETQYFGPGTRLLVL.

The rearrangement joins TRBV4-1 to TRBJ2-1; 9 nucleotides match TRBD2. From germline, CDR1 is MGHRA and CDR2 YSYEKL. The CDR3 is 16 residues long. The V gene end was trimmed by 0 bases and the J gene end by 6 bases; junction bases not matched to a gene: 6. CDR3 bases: TGCGCCAGCAGCCAAGAAAATGGACTAGCGTCCAATGAGCAGTTCTTC. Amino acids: CASSQENGLASNEQFF.

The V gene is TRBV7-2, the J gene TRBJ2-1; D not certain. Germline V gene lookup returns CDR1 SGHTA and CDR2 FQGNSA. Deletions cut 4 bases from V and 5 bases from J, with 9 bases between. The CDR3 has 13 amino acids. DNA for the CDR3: TGTGCCAGCAGCTCGGCTAGAAACAATGAGCAGTTCTTC. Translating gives CASSSARNNEQFF.

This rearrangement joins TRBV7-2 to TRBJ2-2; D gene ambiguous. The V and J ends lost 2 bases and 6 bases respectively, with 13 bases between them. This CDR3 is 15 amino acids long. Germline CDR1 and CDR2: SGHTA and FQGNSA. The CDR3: CASSLRIWAAGELFF. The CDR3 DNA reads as TGTGCCAGCAGCTTAAGGATCTGGGCAGCCGGGGAGCTGTTTTTT. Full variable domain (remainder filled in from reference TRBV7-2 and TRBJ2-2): GAGVSQSPSNKVTEKGKDVELRCDPISGHTALYWYRQSLGQGLEFLIYFQGNSAPDKSGLPSDRFSAERTGGSVSTLTIQRTQQEDSAVYLCASSLRIWAAGELFFGEGSRLTVL.

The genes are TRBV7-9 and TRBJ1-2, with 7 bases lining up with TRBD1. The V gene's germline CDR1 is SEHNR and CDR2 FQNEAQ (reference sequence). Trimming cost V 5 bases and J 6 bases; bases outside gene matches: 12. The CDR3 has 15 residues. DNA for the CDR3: TGTGCCAGCAGCCCACAGGGGAGACTAGTAGATGGCTACACCTTC. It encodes CASSPQGRLVDGYTF. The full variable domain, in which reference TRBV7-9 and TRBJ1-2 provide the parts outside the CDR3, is DTGVSQNPRHKITKRGQNVTFRCDPISEHNRLYWYRQTLGQGPEFLTYFQNEAQLEKSRLLSDRFSAERPKGSFSTLEIQRTEQGDSAMYLCASSPQGRLVDGYTFGSGTRLTVV.

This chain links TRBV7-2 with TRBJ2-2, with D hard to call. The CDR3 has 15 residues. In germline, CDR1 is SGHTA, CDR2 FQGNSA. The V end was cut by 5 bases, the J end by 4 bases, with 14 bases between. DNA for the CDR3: TGTGCCAGCAGCCCCAACCCGGTGGGCACCGGGGAGCTGTTTTTT. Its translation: CASSPNPVGTGELFF.

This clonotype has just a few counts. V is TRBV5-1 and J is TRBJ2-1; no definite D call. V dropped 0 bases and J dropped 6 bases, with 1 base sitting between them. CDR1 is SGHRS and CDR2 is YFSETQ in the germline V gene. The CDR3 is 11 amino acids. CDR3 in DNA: TGCGCCAGCAGCTTGGGCAATGAGCAGTTCTTC. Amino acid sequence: CASSLGNEQFF.

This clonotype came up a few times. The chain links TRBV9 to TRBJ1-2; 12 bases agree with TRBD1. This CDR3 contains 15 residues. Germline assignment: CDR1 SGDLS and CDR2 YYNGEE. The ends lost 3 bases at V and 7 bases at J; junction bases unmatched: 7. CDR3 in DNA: TGTGCCAGCAGCGCCCTGGGACAGGGGGCTCTTGGCTACACCTTC. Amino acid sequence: CASSALGQGALGYTF.

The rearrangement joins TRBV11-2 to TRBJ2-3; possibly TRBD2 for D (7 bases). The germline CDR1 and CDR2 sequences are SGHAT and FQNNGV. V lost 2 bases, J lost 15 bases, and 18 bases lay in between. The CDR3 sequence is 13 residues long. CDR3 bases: TGTGCCAGCAGCTTATGGGGGGGCTCGGAAAAATATTTT. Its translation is CASSLWGGSEKYF.

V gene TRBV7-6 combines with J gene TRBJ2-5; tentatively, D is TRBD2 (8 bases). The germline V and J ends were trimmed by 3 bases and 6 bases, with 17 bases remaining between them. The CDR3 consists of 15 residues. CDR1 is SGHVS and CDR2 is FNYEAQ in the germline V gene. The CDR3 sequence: CASSFIAGQPKTQYF. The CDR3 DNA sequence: TGTGCCAGCAGCTTTATAGCGGGACAGCCTAAGACCCAGTACTTC.

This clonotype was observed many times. The CDR3, as DNA: TGCAGCGTTGCGCAACGGGAGGGTTACGAGCAGTACTTC. Translating gives CSVAQREGYEQYF. The genes are TRBV29-1 and TRBJ2-7, with TRBD2 matching 8 bases. The CDR3 has 13 residues. Germline V lookup: CDR1 SQVTM, CDR2 ANQGSEA. Germline trimming cut 4 bases from V and 4 bases from J; bases unmatched to any gene: 6.